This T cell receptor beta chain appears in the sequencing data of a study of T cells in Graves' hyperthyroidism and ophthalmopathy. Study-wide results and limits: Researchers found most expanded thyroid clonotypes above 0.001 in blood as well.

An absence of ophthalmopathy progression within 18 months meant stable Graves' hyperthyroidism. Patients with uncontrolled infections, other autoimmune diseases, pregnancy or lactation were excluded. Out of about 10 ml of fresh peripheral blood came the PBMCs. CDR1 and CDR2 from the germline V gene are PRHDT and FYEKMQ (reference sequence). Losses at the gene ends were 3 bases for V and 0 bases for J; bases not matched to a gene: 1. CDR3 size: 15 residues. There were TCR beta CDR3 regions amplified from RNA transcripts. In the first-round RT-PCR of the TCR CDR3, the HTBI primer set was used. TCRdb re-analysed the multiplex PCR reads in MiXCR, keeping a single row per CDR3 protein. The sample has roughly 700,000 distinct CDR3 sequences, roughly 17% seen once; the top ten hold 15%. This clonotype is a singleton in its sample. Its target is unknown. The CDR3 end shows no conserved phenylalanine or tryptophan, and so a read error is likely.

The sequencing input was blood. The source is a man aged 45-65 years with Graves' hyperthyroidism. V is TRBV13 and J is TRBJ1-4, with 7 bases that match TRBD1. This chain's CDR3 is CASSFQGATNEKLFC. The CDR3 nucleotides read TGTGCCAGCAGCTTTCAGGGGGCAACTAATGAAAAACTGTTTTGT.